This T cell receptor (beta chain) was captured by sequencing in a study of regulatory T cells in long-lasting Graves disease (dated by TCRdb to the early 2020s). For the study in its entirety: In the newly diagnosed Graves' disease group, patients had been taking antithyroid drugs for less than 3 months. The study was conducted in China and was registered as a clinical trial. A total of roughly 35 samples were covered by TCR sequencing, comprising approximately 13 persistent and approximately 20 newly diagnosed Graves' disease patients. Patients with persistent Graves' disease were compared with patients with newly diagnosed Graves' disease using TCR sequencing and RNA sequencing of peripheral blood. Points the paper makes about the study in general: Sequencing and analysis were restricted to the TCR beta chain. The authors noted that the small sample size was a limitation that may lower accuracy. Persistent patients shared more public clonotypes among themselves (fewer than 3,000) than newly diagnosed patients did (approximately 900). Compared with newly diagnosed patients, patients with persistent Graves' disease had lower TCR Shannon entropy and fewer highly expanded clones, which suggests clonal expansion. TRBV28, TRBJ1-2 and TRBJ2-5 were preferentially used in persistent disease, while TRBV20-1 and TRBJ2-1 were favored in newly diagnosed disease. Because the primary lesion, thyroid tissue, could not be accessed, the study looked at peripheral blood alone.

The library was generated by multiplex PCR. Data came from an Illumina HiSeq 4000. CDR3 regions were amplified by Arm-PCR with iRepertoire HTBI primers to construct TCR beta libraries. Before sequencing, the PCR products went through gel purification. On the authors' methods: Gene usage analysis of CDR3 amino acid clonotypes used the roughly 60 TRBV and about 13 TRBJ segments found across samples. COPE and FqMerger were used to merge the filtered high-quality paired reads into contigs. BLAST was used to align contigs to IMGT TRBV, TRBD and TRBJ reference genes, and CDR3 was defined according to IMGT. Clonotypes above 0.1% frequency were classified as highly expanded clones. Shannon entropy served as the measure of repertoire diversity, while the Gini coefficient captured V-J evenness. A clonotype was considered public if more than one individual shared it. TCRdb trimmed the raw reads at Q25, called clones with MiXCR and kept productive beta chains. Identical CDR3 protein sequences are pooled into one entry, listed with their most common genes and DNA. Here the V and J calls rest on TCRdb's processing, not on the authors' analysis. Across this sample there are around 320,000 distinct CDR3 sequences, with roughly 17% seen only once. Clones ranked in the top ten supply 25% to 30% of the sample.

This clonotype was recorded at least ten times. Its antigen has not been determined. No much larger clone is present one base from it, and per-base qualities are unavailable. In the paper's terms, the time point label means: newly diagnosed GD, antithyroid drugs for less than 3 months. For both TCR sequencing and RNA sequencing, RNA was extracted from PBMCs in TRIzol. Graves' disease was diagnosed according to American Thyroid Association guidelines. Patients for the study were recruited at an endocrinology department in Xi'an, China. From each patient, around 8.3 milliliters of peripheral blood was collected into an EDTA anticoagulant tube. Ficoll Paque Plus density gradient separation was used to isolate PBMCs, and no additional T cell sorting was done. An Agilent 2100 Bioanalyzer and agarose gel were used to check RNA quality, while a NanoDrop 2000 measured RNA concentration. V is reduced by 6 bases and J by 1 base, leaving a spacing of 15 bases between them. Counted from cysteine to phenylalanine, this CDR3 has 15 amino acids. The sequence is cut down to CDR3 DNA, 45 bases in frame from base 1.

These records were also assigned to another study, of T cells in Graves' hyperthyroidism and ophthalmopathy. Drawing on the second study: Stable Graves' hyperthyroidism was defined as no progression to ophthalmopathy during 18 months of follow-up. Hyperthyroidism patients were newly diagnosed, had a disease duration of under 2 months, and were aged 18 to 65 years. The study excluded patients with uncontrolled infections, other autoimmune diseases, pregnancy or lactation. Diagnoses were based on clinical symptoms, serum thyroxine and TRAb, thyroid ultrasound and orbital computed tomography. The first round of RT-PCR for the TCR CDR3 was performed with the HTBI primer set and the Qiagen OneStep RT-PCR kit. Blood samples also contained most of the expanded thyroid clonotypes (frequency above 0.001), which suggests that blood repertoires may reflect thyroid immune responses. In cross-validation, a model built on a 13 V-J signature told ophthalmopathy apart from stable hyperthyroidism with 85% to 90% sensitivity and approximately 81% specificity, and in testing the same model reached 80%/75%. In validation, the model predicted progression to ophthalmopathy with over 65% sensitivity and approximately 74% specificity, a median of 6.5 months before onset. TCR V-J signatures able to tell the groups apart were searched for in a discovery cohort of some 97 patients, of whom approximately 40 had Graves' ophthalmopathy and 55 to 60 had stable Graves' hyperthyroidism. Whether ophthalmopathy could be predicted prospectively was tested in an independent validation cohort made up of approximately 19 hyperthyroidism patients plus 17 patients who later progressed to ophthalmopathy. The approximately 90 discovery patients were randomly split 7:3 into training and test sets. The study also compared thyroid tissue and blood T-cell repertoires from 6 or 7 Graves' hyperthyroidism patients. After blood sampling, hyperthyroidism patients were treated with methimazole at a starting dose of 30 mg daily, and ophthalmopathy patients were treated with high-dose intravenous methylprednisolone. A second multiplex PCR round built the libraries, followed by size selection and purification. The libraries were sequenced on an Illumina HiSeq2000 using paired-end 100 bp reads. SOAPnuke was used to process the raw data, throwing out any read that contained adapters or uncalled bases, had a mean Phred below 15, or lacked an exact constant-primer or identifier match. COPE v1.2.5 was used to merge the high-quality paired reads, and each unique nucleotide sequence was defined as a clonotype. Clonotypes were aligned to IMGT TRBV, TRBD and TRBJ reference segments using MiTCR v1.1. Only V-J combinations with frequency above 0.0001, covering about 99% of repertoires, were analysed. The TCS score was defined as the ratio of F50 (clonal expansion) to E x V (chaos), calculated using BLOSUM62-based TCRdist between CDR3 peptides within each V-J. Welch's t-statistics and random forest reduced roughly 530 V-J features to 10 to 15, which were used in a naive Bayes classifier (R e1071). No statistical method was used to fix the sample size in advance, and group allocation was not hidden from the investigators. The paper describes TCR Vbeta CDR3 sequencing of 120 to 150 peripheral blood samples, made up of some 40 ophthalmopathy patients, 70 to 75 hyperthyroidism patients and about 17 progressor patients.

This TCR was sampled from a man aged 40-55 years with Graves disease. Donor details come from another sample of the same person, matched by shared clones. The chain couples TRBV12-3 or TRBV12-4 to TRBJ1-1; TRBD1 might be the D gene, on 5 matching bases. Here the sequenced sample was peripheral blood mononuclear cells (PBMCs), taken at new diagnosis, from a patient treated with antithyroid drugs. The nucleotide sequence is TGTGCCAGCAGCCTCCGGGACCGAGAGAACACTGAAGCTTTCTTT. Translated, it gives CASSLRDRENTEAFF.